This TCR beta chain was observed in a study of post-analysis software for immune sequencing data. Study information: Several disease courses (relapsing-remitting, secondary progressive and progressive-relapsing) of multiple sclerosis were included. Study results and caveats: Five or six TRBV segments were significantly more frequent in patients than in controls. TRBV5-6, TRBV5-1 and TRBV20-1 were among these segments. Multiple sclerosis patients showed significantly lower normalized Chao1 diversity than controls did.

The TCR beta cDNA libraries carried unique molecular identifiers. TCRdb re-called the PCR reads with MiXCR, one entry per CDR3 protein. This table holds fewer than 850,000 distinct CDR3 sequences, under 60% found once. The CDR3 length is 14 residues. CDR1 is SQVTM, CDR2 ANQGSEA, per germline. This clonotype was recorded a few times. Its matching antigen is unknown. A read error may account for a junction end that differs from germline. The chain recombines TRBV29-1 with TRBJ1-2; D gene unclear. The clonotype comes from a girl aged 5 to 17 with multiple sclerosis. Material for sequencing was blood. The CDR3 is CGVEGRKNGYGYTF. The CDR3 DNA sequence: TGCGGCGTTGAAGGGCGCAAGAATGGGTATGGCTACACCTTC.